This T cell receptor (beta chain) was obtained from a study of cytomegalovirus exposure and HLA in healthy donors. With 60 Vbeta and 13 Jbeta primers, the PCR was carried out. Sequenced by immunoSEQ multiplex PCR; TCRdb stores in-frame clones only, minus some. The sample shows roughly 120,000 clones, roughly 67% of them seen only once. The V and J ends lost 5 bases and 5 bases respectively, with 12 bases between them. The CDR3 has 13 amino acids. The germline V gene encodes CDR1 SEHNR and CDR2 FQNEAQ (reference sequence). Sequenced material: PBMCs. V and J are TRBV7-9 and TRBJ1-1; D is ambiguous. The receptor's source is a middle-aged man in good health and CMV-seronegative. CDR3 in amino acids: CASSQAGYTEAFF. CDR3 coding DNA: TGTGCCAGCAGCCAAGCGGGGTATACTGAAGCTTTCTTT.